The 4 T cell receptor beta chains below all came from one sample that was sequenced in a study of molecular identifiers for immune sequencing clone quantification. MiXCR, applied by TCRdb to the PCR reads, yields one record per CDR3 protein. Of approximately 500,000 distinct CDR3 sequences listed, around 23% were seen once; the top ten hold just over 0.75%. The source material was naive CD8+ T cells from blood, with Jurkat cell RNA spiked in. Subset defined: FACS-sorted CD8+CD4-CCR7+CD45RA+ naive T cells. The receptors stem from a human donor in good health. Some libraries in this study had Jurkat cell RNA spiked in.

The V and J genes are TRBV6-2 or TRBV6-3 and TRBJ2-7; D call uncertain. This CDR3 has 15 residues. V was cut by 4 bases and J by 2 bases, with 15 bases left in between. The V gene's germline CDR1 is MNHEY and CDR2 SVGEGT. CDR3 sequence: CASSSPDTFTYEQYF. CDR3 coding DNA: TGTGCCAGCAGTTCCCCTGACACGTTCACCTACGAGCAGTACTTC.

As to this clonotype: This may be a read error, as it is one base from a much larger clone. This rearrangement joins TRBV27 to TRBJ2-7, with a weak D call TRBD2 (7 bases). The CDR3 spans 14 residues. In germline, CDR1 is MNHEY, CDR2 SMNVEV (reference sequence). Trimming cost V 4 bases and J 2 bases, with 12 bases left between them. CDR3 residues: CASSYGGPPYEQYF. The CDR3 DNA sequence: TGTGCCAGCAGTTACGGGGGGCCCCCCTACGAGCAGTACTTC.

Concerning this clonotype: The junction shows a germline mismatch at one end, possibly a read error. This chain uses TRBV5-3 with TRBJ2-5; the D gene could be TRBD1 or TRBD2 (5 bases each). TRBV5-3 is known as an ORF, though its function is uncertain. The CDR3 runs 14 residues. DNA for the CDR3: TGTGCCAGCAGCTTGGTTACGGGGCCGGAGACCCAGTACTTC. Translated: CASSLVTGPETQYF.

Only a few counts were recorded for this clonotype. The chain links TRBV27 to TRBJ2-3; D remains ambiguous. Per germline, CDR1 MNHEY and CDR2 SMNVEV (reference sequence). The CDR3 has 14 residues. V was cut by 5 bases and J by 2 bases, with 11 bases left in between. The CDR3 protein is CASSPRPLTDTQYF. The CDR3 bases are TGTGCCAGCAGTCCGCGACCCCTCACAGATACGCAGTATTTT.